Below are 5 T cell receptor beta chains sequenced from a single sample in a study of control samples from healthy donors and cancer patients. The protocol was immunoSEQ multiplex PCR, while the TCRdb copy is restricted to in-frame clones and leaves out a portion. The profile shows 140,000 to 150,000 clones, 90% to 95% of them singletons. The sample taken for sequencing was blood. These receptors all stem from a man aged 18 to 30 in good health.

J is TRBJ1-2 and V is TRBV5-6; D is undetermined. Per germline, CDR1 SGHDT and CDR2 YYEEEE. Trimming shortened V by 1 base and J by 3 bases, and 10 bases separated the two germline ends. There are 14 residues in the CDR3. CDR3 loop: CASSLFGRDYGYTF. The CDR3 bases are TGTGCCAGCAGCTTGTTCGGCAGAGACTATGGCTACACCTTC.

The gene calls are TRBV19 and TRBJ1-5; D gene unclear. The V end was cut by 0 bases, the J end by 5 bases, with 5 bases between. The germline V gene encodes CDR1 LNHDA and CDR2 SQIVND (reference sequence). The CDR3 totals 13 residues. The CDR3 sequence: CASSIEADQPQHF. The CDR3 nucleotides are TGTGCCAGTAGTATAGAGGCCGATCAGCCCCAGCATTTT.

Here the CDR3 reads CASSSLRPSTDTQYF. The CDR3 DNA reads TGCGCCAGCAGCTCCCTGAGGCCTAGCACAGATACGCAGTATTTT. The chain couples TRBV5-1 to TRBJ2-3; D is ambiguous. Between the trimmed V and J ends, which lost 3 bases and 0 bases, there was a span of 11 bases. The CDR3 is made up of 15 amino acids. Germline CDR1 SGHRS, CDR2 YFSETQ.

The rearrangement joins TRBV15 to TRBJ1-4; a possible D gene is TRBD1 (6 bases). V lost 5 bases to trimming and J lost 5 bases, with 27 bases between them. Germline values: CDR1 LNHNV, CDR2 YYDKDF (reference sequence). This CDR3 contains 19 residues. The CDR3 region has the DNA TGTGCCACCAGCCGTCGGGGGGGCCGGGGTGTAGGTCGCAATGAAAAACTGTTTTTT. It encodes CATSRRGGRGVGRNEKLFF. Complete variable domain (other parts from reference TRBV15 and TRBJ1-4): DAMVIQNPRYQVTQFGKPVTLSCSQTLNHNVMYWYQQKSSQAPKLLFHYYDKDFNNEADTPDNFQSRRPNTSFCFLDIRSPGLGDTAMYLCATSRRGGRGVGRNEKLFFGSGTQLSVL.

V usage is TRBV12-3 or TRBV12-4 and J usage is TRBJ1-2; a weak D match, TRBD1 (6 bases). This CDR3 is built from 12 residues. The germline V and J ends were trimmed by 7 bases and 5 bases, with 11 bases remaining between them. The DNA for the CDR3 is TGTGCCAGCACAGACAGGACTTATGGCTACACCTTC. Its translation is CASTDRTYGYTF.